The 5 T cell receptor beta chains below come from one sample, sequenced in a study of cytomegalovirus exposure and HLA in healthy donors. This PCR relied on a set of 60 Vbeta primers and 13 Jbeta primers. This table comes from immunoSEQ multiplex PCR, and its TCRdb copy is limited to in-frame clones, with some not included. The table shows 95,000 to 150,000 clones, with over 70% occurring only once. Sequenced input: PBMCs. These receptors originate from a man aged 40-50 years in good health and CMV-seropositive.

The rearrangement uses TRBV11-1 and TRBJ2-5; TRBD1 matches at 7 bases. J was trimmed by 4 bases and V by 5 bases; bases with no gene match: 4. Germline V gives CDR1 SGHAT, CDR2 FQDESV (reference sequence). This CDR3 is 13 amino acids long. The CDR3 protein is CASSPGTVETQYF. In DNA form, the CDR3 reads TGTGCCAGCAGCCCCGGGACAGTAGAGACCCAGTACTTC.

V is TRBV19 and J is TRBJ2-3; no definite D call. V lost 3 bases, J lost 2 bases, and 6 bases lay in between. The CDR3 has 13 residues. Germline lookup yields CDR1 LNHDA and CDR2 SQIVND (reference sequence). As DNA, the CDR3 is TGTGCCAGTAGTATTATAGACACAGATACGCAGTATTTT. It specifies CASSIIDTDTQYF. Full variable domain (remainder filled in from reference TRBV19 and TRBJ2-3): DGGITQSPKYLFRKEGQNVTLSCEQNLNHDAMYWYRQDPGQGLRLIYYSQIVNDFQKGDIAEGYSVSREKKESFPLTVTSAQKNPTAFYLCASSIIDTDTQYFGPGTRLTVL.

The genes are TRBV19 and TRBJ2-3; possibly TRBD1 for D (5 bases). V was shortened by 1 base and J by 0 bases, with 11 bases between the two germline ends. The CDR3 loop spans 16 amino acids. The V gene's germline CDR1 is LNHDA and CDR2 SQIVND (reference sequence). CDR3 bases: TGTGCCAGTAGTATAGCAGGACACTTTAGCACAGATACGCAGTATTTT. Its protein is CASSIAGHFSTDTQYF.

This chain links TRBV7-2 with TRBJ2-7; D unclear. CDR1 is SGHTA, CDR2 FQGNSA, per germline. The length of the CDR3 is 12 residues. Trimming removed 3 bases from V and 6 bases from J, with 9 bases in between. CDR3 amino acids: CASSFSSSEQYF. The DNA for the CDR3 is TGTGCCAGCAGCTTTTCTAGTAGCGAGCAGTACTTC.

J is TRBJ1-2 and V is TRBV9; D remains unclear. This CDR3 has 16 residues. CDR1 is SGDLS and CDR2 is YYNGEE in the germline V gene. The V and J ends lost 0 bases and 0 bases respectively, with 12 bases between them. The CDR3 nucleotides read TGTGCCAGCAGCGTAGATGTTACAGCAGCTAACTATGGCTACACCTTC. The encoded protein is CASSVDVTAANYGYTF. Complete variable domain (other parts from reference TRBV9 and TRBJ1-2): DSGVTQTPKHLITATGQRVTLRCSPRSGDLSVYWYQQSLDQGLQFLIQYYNGEERAKGNILERFSAQQFPDLHSELNLSSLELGDSALYFCASSVDVTAANYGYTFGSGTRLTVV.